This T cell receptor (beta chain) was observed in a study of blood T cells in healthy people across ages (dated by TCRdb to 2014 to 2015). Broadly, across the study: In model experiments, template switching captured about one uniquely barcoded TCR beta cDNA molecule for every two T cells. To track age-related changes in TCR beta repertoire diversity, the study relied on deep sequencing normalized with unique cDNA molecular identifiers. The donors were divided into four age groups: young (average about 15 years), middle-aged (over 35), aged (about 62) and long-lived (about 84). Donors of different ages were randomly distributed across sequencing lanes to avoid experimental bias. Using the same blood draw, the study looked at two additional independent replicas of 1 million unique cDNA reads for two donors, one aged 18 to 30 and the other aged 80 or older.

CDR1 and CDR2 (MNHNS, SASEGT) derive from the germline V gene. Reading from cysteine to phenylalanine, the CDR3 counts 12 amino acids. The CDR3 DNA has 36 bases and is translated from base 1. V is pared back by 7 bases and J by 4 bases, with 10 bases lying between the germline termini. On the study overall, not on this receptor specifically: Because donor CMV infection status was unknown, age-related changes in expanded clonotypes were potentially confounded. As age increased, observed TCR beta diversity per million T cells dropped in a roughly linear way, and a significant reduction was already evident by age roughly 36. The percentage of naive T cells measured by flow cytometry correlated strongly with observed TCR beta diversity. Since profiling was done on bulk unsorted PBMCs, naive and antigen-experienced compartments could not be conclusively compared. Compared with the aged group, more naive CD4+ T cells, fewer expanded clones and increased TCR diversity were shown by the long-lived group, suggesting age selection. Estimates of total diversity based on one million sequenced T cells were considered lower bounds and underestimates.

Systemically healthy Caucasian individuals from Russia, around 39 in total and aged roughly 6 to 100 years, were included as donors. Roughly 11 milliliters of peripheral blood were drawn from each donor into EDTA-treated Vacutainer tubes. Ficoll-Paque density-gradient centrifugation was used to isolate PBMCs, with at least 6 million per sample. Total RNA, at least 6 micrograms per sample, was extracted from PBMCs with Trizol reagent. For every donor, flow cytometry on a PBMC aliquot measured the percentage of naive CD45RAhigh/CD27high T cells. Of note for this clonotype: Its antigen target is currently unknown. Base qualities are not provided; no much larger clone lies one nucleotide away.

The library was produced with 5' RACE. These reads were obtained on an Illumina HiSeq 2500. A second roughly 6 to 12 cycle PCR used a sample-barcoded 5' primer and a J-beta primer mix. A template-switch 5' adaptor carrying 12 random nucleotides introduced a unique molecular identifier onto each TCR beta cDNA molecule. At least 2.5 million CDR3-containing paired-end reads were obtained from each sample. All of the RNA was converted into first-strand cDNA using the Mint cDNA synthesis kit, with a TRBC-specific oligonucleotide serving as the primer. Following uracil-DNA glycosylase treatment, a first 18-cycle PCR with universal primers M1SS and BC2_uni_R was performed on all cDNA. The study's processing was this. Normalization of each sample was performed by random selection of 1 million high-quality reads, each carrying a distinct molecular identifier. Instead of being binned into consensus sequences, reads with shared molecular identifiers were discarded. MiTCR, set to a Q25 quality threshold and the strictest error-elimination algorithm, was used for CDR3 identification, clonotype clustering and error correction. A nonparametric unseen species model with Euler transformation was used to estimate a lower bound on total TCR beta diversity. The public reads were run again by TCRdb, first through fastp at Q25 and then through MiXCR, and only productive beta chains were kept. Rows matching on CDR3 protein sequence are summarized as one entry with the most common DNA and genes. These V and J calls are TCRdb output, not the study's own analysis. In all, the sample holds over 1.5 million distinct CDR3 sequences, and roughly 52% of those were seen once. The ten largest account for 2.1% of the sample.

Sequencing was carried out using blood. The sequence was obtained from a woman aged 40 to 55 in good health. The chain joins TRBV6-1 to TRBJ1-2; the D gene is not confidently resolved. Read as DNA, the sequence is TGTGCCAGCACCCCAGTCTTCTATGGCTACACCTTC. Translated, it reads CASTPVFYGYTF.